The T cell receptor (beta chain) described here comes from a study of blood T cells in healthy people across ages. Trimming stripped 8 bases from V and 6 bases from J, with 17 bases between. The CDR3 has 12 residues. Germline values: CDR1 SQVTM, CDR2 ANQGSEA. This clonotype was seen ten or more times. Its antigen is not known. A sample-barcoded 5' primer and a J-beta primer mix were used in a second PCR of about 7 to 11 cycles. A tag from a template-switch adaptor with 12 random nucleotides marked each cDNA molecule. TCRdb redid the calling of the 5' RACE reads with MiXCR, one entry per CDR3 protein. The data contain about 970,000 distinct CDR3 sequences, roughly 47% of them singletons. Findings and caveats of the study: The study could not conclusively compare naive and antigen-experienced cells, given its unsorted PBMCs. The fall in TCR beta diversity per million T cells was roughly linear with age.

This TCR was recovered from a woman aged 60-70 years in good health. Material: blood. V and J are TRBV29-1 and TRBJ2-7; no clear D gene. The CDR3 bases are TGCAGCTTCATCGTGGGGTCCGTCGAGCAGTACTTC. Translation: CSFIVGSVEQYF.